This T cell receptor (beta chain) was captured by sequencing in a study of blood T cell repertoires in COVID-19. Background on the study: The samples span acute and convalescent COVID-19 from the United States, Italy and Spain. T cells, B-cell-depleted T cells, or PBMCs provided the cDNA or gDNA that served as material.

The assay was immunoSEQ multiplex PCR, and TCRdb's table has in-frame clones only and misses some. The profile shows 190,000 or so clones, around 87% of them singletons. V lost 0 bases and J lost 1, with 7 bases in between. The CDR3 totals 14 residues. The V gene's germline CDR1 is SGHRS and CDR2 YFSETQ. Sequenced input: peripheral blood. This clonotype originated in a man aged 40-50 years with active or convalescent COVID-19. This chain joins TRBV5-1 and TRBJ1-1; tentatively, D is TRBD1 (5 bases). The CDR3 DNA sequence: TGCGCCAGCAGCTTGGAGGGGCAGAACACTGAAGCTTTCTTT. This gives the protein CASSLEGQNTEAFF.